The 12 T cell receptor beta chains below all came from one sample that was sequenced in a study of human T cells and chemical hapten exposure. The time point denotes: pre-sensitization, week 0. The treatment is: therapeutic diphenylcyclopropenone sensitization with weekly scalp DPC. The template was total RNA from unfractionated whole blood. TCRdb processed the RACE reads anew with MiXCR; each CDR3 protein has one entry. The sample carries tens of thousands of distinct CDR3 sequences, 10% recorded once. The specimen was whole blood, collected in connection with sensitization to the hapten diphenylcyclopropenone (DPC). These receptors originate from a man aged 50 to 59 with alopecia areata. Some clones in this sample may be carry-over from other donors' samples.

J is TRBJ2-7 and V is TRBV7-9, with 7 positions matching TRBD1. The V and J ends lost 5 bases and 2 bases, in that order; junction bases with no gene match: 6. This CDR3 has 14 amino acids. Germline-derived CDR1 and CDR2 are SEHNR and FQNEAQ (reference sequence). The CDR3 region is CASSPSGTAYEQYF. CDR3 sequence (DNA): TGTGCCAGCAGCCCATCCGGGACAGCCTACGAGCAGTACTTC.

The chain couples TRBV6-1 to TRBJ2-2; D might be TRBD1 (6 bases). Germline V CDR1 and CDR2: MNHNS, SASEGT. Trimming pared 9 bases from V and 0 bases from J, leaving 8 bases between. CDR3 length: 13 amino acids. DNA of the CDR3: TGTGCCAGTAGACAGGCGAACACCGGGGAGCTGTTTTTT. This codes for CASRQANTGELFF.

This clonotype was seen repeatedly, ten times or more. The chain employs TRBV10-3 and TRBJ1-5, with 7 bases fitting TRBD1. CDR3 size: 14 residues. The V gene end was trimmed by 4 bases and the J gene end by 3 bases; junction bases not matched to a gene: 3. From germline, CDR1 is ENHRY and CDR2 SYGVKD. CDR3 DNA: TGTGCCATCAGTGCTGAGGGGGCCAATCAGCCCCAGCATTTT. Its translation is CAISAEGANQPQHF.

This clonotype was found once. The CDR3 does not end in the conserved phenylalanine or tryptophan, so this is likely a read error. This chain joins TRBV28 and TRBJ2-3, with 11 bases fitting TRBD1. V was pared by 11 bases and J by 3 bases, with 7 bases of the junction left unmatched. Looked up from germline, CDR1 is MDHEN and CDR2 is SYDVKM. The CDR3 is made up of 14 amino acids. The CDR3 here is CALRTGGMTDTQYS. The DNA for the CDR3 is TGTGCCCTGAGGACAGGGGGCATGACAGATACGCAGTATTCT.

This clonotype was seen at least ten times. The chain employs TRBV29-1 and TRBJ2-3; 7 nucleotides match TRBD2. Germline CDR1 SQVTM, CDR2 ANQGSEA. Losses at the gene ends were 1 base for V and 4 bases for J; bases not matched to a gene: 5. The CDR3 totals 14 residues. The CDR3 reads CSVEGLAVADTQYF. The CDR3, as DNA: TGCAGCGTTGAAGGGCTAGCGGTGGCAGATACGCAGTATTTT.

The gene calls are TRBV5-1 and TRBJ2-2, with 7 bases lining up with TRBD1. CDR1 and CDR2 (germline): SGHRS, YFSETQ. This CDR3 contains 15 residues. Trimming removed 2 bases from V and 2 bases from J; junction bases left unmatched: 3. For the CDR3, the DNA is TGCGCCAGCAGCTTTAGGACAGGAAACACCGGGGAGCTGTTTTTT. Protein: CASSFRTGNTGELFF.

The rearrangement joins TRBV6-1 to TRBJ2-7, with D hard to call. The CDR3 consists of 13 residues. Per germline, CDR1 MNHNS and CDR2 SASEGT. Trimming cost V 5 bases and J 6 bases, with 14 bases left between them. CDR3 sequence reads: CASSRDPGTEQYF. For the CDR3, the DNA is TGTGCCAGCAGTCGAGACCCGGGTACCGAGCAGTACTTC.

In this sample, this clonotype turned up many times. The chain couples TRBV10-2 to TRBJ2-1; the D gene is possibly TRBD2 (6 bases). Germline values: CDR1 WSHSY, CDR2 SAAADI. V was clipped by 7 bases and J by 0 bases, with 16 bases between them. The CDR3 loop spans 16 amino acids. CDR3 protein: CASKVAAGSSYNEQFF. CDR3 sequence (DNA): TGCGCCAGCAAGGTAGCGGCCGGGAGCTCCTACAATGAGCAGTTCTTC.

This clonotype was counted at least ten times. This chain links TRBV12-3 or TRBV12-4 with TRBJ1-5; TRBD1 agrees at 8 bases. V trimming: 3 bases; J trimming: 2 bases; junction bases outside the gene matches: 0. The CDR3 has 14 amino acids. This CDR3 reads CASSLGQGNQPQHF. Written as DNA, the CDR3 is TGTGCCAGCAGTTTGGGACAGGGCAATCAGCCCCAGCATTTT.

This clonotype showed up many times. V gene TRBV20-1 combines with J gene TRBJ1-2; 7 bases line up with TRBD1. V lost 2 bases and J lost 0; bases outside the gene matches: 12. The CDR3 runs 17 residues. Germline V gene sequence: CDR1 DFQATT, CDR2 SNEGSKA (reference sequence). The chain's CDR3 is CSARSVRGTSSNYGYTF. CDR3 bases: TGCAGTGCTAGAAGCGTCAGGGGGACTTCCTCTAACTATGGCTACACCTTC.

The V and J genes are TRBV12-3 or TRBV12-4 and TRBJ1-5; unclear D gene. The CDR3 consists of 11 residues. Trimming stripped 3 bases from V and 6 bases from J, with 3 bases between. This chain's CDR3 is CASSLGQPQHF. DNA of the CDR3: TGTGCCAGCAGTTTGGGTCAGCCCCAGCATTTT.

This clonotype has only a few counts. The chain has TRBV29-1 and TRBJ2-1; no reliable D call. Trimming left V 2 bases short and J 5 bases short, with 13 bases between. This CDR3 comprises 14 residues. Per germline, CDR1 SQVTM and CDR2 ANQGSEA. The CDR3 spells CSVETARADNEQFF. CDR3 coding DNA: TGCAGCGTTGAAACGGCACGGGCCGACAATGAGCAGTTCTTC.